What follows describes a single T cell receptor (beta chain). Its cognate antigen is unknown. This CDR3 region has 16 residues. The V and J ends lost 3 bases and 1 base respectively, with 12 bases between them. Germline V gene data show CDR1 as KGHSH and CDR2 as LQKENI. This sample is part of a study of CD4 T cell repertoires in COVID-19. Study-level information: After around 11 days of IL-2 expansion, CFSE-low cells were relabeled and restimulated with other coronavirus spikes. General study results and limits: In SARS-CoV and/or HKU1 spike cultures, between about 6.5 and 27% of SARS-CoV-2 clonotypes reappeared. Sharing of several most expanded SARS-CoV-2-reactive clonotypes across memory subsets suggested intraclonal diversification.

TCRdb's table, derived via immunoSEQ multiplex PCR, lists solely in-frame clones and lacks some. The table shows about 75,000 clones, with about 83% occurring only once. Sequencing was done directly on freshly isolated, uncultured memory T cells. V and J are TRBV18 and TRBJ1-4; D might be TRBD1 (5 bases). This clonotype was sampled from a human donor who had COVID-19. The sample was CD4+ T cells from peripheral blood, taken after recovery from COVID-19. The CDR3 bases are TGTGCCAGCTCACCCAGGGTCTTAGGAACTAATGAAAAACTGTTTTTT. The encoded protein is CASSPRVLGTNEKLFF.